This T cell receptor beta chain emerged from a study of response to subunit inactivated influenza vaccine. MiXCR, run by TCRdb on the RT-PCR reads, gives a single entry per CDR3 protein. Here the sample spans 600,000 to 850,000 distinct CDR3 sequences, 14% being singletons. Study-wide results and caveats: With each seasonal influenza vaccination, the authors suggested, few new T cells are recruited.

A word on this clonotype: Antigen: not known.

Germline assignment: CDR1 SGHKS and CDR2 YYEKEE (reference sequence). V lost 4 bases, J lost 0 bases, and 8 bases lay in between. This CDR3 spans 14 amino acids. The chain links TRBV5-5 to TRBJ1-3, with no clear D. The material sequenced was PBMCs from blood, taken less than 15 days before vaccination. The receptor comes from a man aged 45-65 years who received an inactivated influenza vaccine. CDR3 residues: CASSISSSGNTIYF. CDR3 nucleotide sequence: TGTGCCAGCAGCATCAGCAGCTCTGGAAACACCATATATTTT.